The clone carrying this T cell receptor (beta chain) was counted at least ten times. Antigen: not known. This record belongs to a study of T cells in Graves' hyperthyroidism and ophthalmopathy. Whole-study findings and limits: Expanded thyroid clonotypes (above 0.001) were mostly also found in blood.

What was amplified from RNA transcripts were TCR beta CDR3 regions. First-round RT-PCR with HTBI primers amplified the TCR CDR3 region. One entry per CDR3 protein results from TCRdb running MiXCR on the multiplex PCR reads. Of hundreds of thousands of distinct CDR3 sequences in the sample, over 20% were seen once. Germline CDR1 and CDR2: MDHEN and SYDVKM. V gave up 6 bases and J gave up 3 bases; unmatched junction bases: 5. This CDR3 has 14 residues. The sequence was collected from a man aged 25-40 years with Graves' ophthalmopathy. The chain employs TRBV28 and TRBJ2-7; 10 nucleotides line up with TRBD2. Sequenced sample: blood. The CDR3 DNA is TGTGCCAGCAGGGCTAGCGGGAGTGGCTACGAGCAGTACTTC. This translates into CASRASGSGYEQYF.